Shown below are 29 T cell receptor beta chains from a single sample sequenced in a study of vaccination effects on CD4 cells after COVID-19. ViraFEST used viral peptide pools to expand antigen-specific CD4+ T cells before sequencing. Once cultured for approximately 10 days, the cells underwent separation to obtain CD4+ T cells. No cognate antigen is known for these TCRs. This table comes from immunoSEQ multiplex PCR, and its TCRdb copy is limited to in-frame clones, with some not included. The sample has around 83,000 clones; roughly four fifths are singletons. The input for sequencing was CD4+ T cells from PBMCs cultured with HCoV-229E spike peptides, taken before COVID-19 vaccination. The receptors shown here come from a human donor who received a COVID-19 vaccine.

The chain uses TRBV19 and TRBJ1-6; TRBD1 agrees at 8 bases. The CDR3 is 13 residues long. The V segment lost 6 bases and the J segment 6 bases; nucleotides outside the gene matches: 1. Germline CDR1 is LNHDA and CDR2 is SQIVND (reference sequence). The CDR3 loop reads CASSDRGNSPLHF. The CDR3, as DNA: TGTGCCAGTAGCGACAGGGGTAATTCACCCCTCCACTTT.

The rearrangement uses TRBV4-2 and TRBJ2-6, with D perhaps TRBD2 (5 bases). Germline CDR1 LGHNA, CDR2 YNFKEQ. The CDR3 runs to 17 residues. V lost 0 bases, J lost 0 bases, and 9 bases lay in between. The chain's CDR3 is CASSQDPRGSGANVLTF. CDR3 bases: TGTGCCAGCAGCCAAGATCCACGGGGCTCTGGGGCCAACGTCCTGACTTTC.

The chain carries TRBV24-1 and TRBJ2-3; D might be TRBD1 (6 bases). V was cut by 6 bases and J by 5 bases, with 14 bases left in between. Per germline, CDR1 KGHDR and CDR2 SFDVKD. This CDR3 region has 14 residues. The CDR3 nucleotides are TGTGCCACCAGTTTGCCAGGGGAGTTAGATACGCAGTATTTT. Protein: CATSLPGELDTQYF.

The rearrangement joins TRBV6-6 to TRBJ2-1, with D possibly matching TRBD2 (5 bases). V lost 0 bases to trimming and J lost 9 bases, with 9 bases between them. CDR1 is MNHNY and CDR2 is SVGAGI in the germline V gene (reference sequence). There are 13 residues in the CDR3. CDR3 sequence reads: CASSYSTNFEQFF. The CDR3 DNA follows: TGTGCCAGCAGTTACTCGACTAATTTTGAGCAGTTCTTC.

The V call is TRBV11-2, the J call TRBJ2-7, with a tentative D call TRBD2 (6 bases). Trimming left V 0 bases short and J 8 bases short, with 8 bases between. Germline CDR1 is SGHAT and CDR2 is FQNNGV. There are 12 residues in the CDR3. Here the CDR3 DNA reads TGTGCCAGCAGCTTAGAGGGGGGTAAGCAGTACGTC. Its translation is CASSLEGGKQYV.

V gene TRBV18 combines with J gene TRBJ1-1; 12 bases are shared with TRBD1. Per the germline V gene, CDR1 is KGHSH and CDR2 is LQKENI. Germline trimming cut 2 bases from V and 5 bases from J; bases unmatched to any gene: 3. The CDR3 sequence is 15 residues long. CDR3 protein: CASSPGTGGGTEAFF. CDR3 in DNA: TGTGCCAGCTCACCAGGGACAGGGGGCGGAACTGAAGCTTTCTTT.

The V and J genes are TRBV14 and TRBJ1-3; D is ambiguous. The V end was cut by 3 bases, the J end by 2 bases, with 11 bases between. This CDR3 has 15 residues. From germline, CDR1 is SGHDN and CDR2 FVKESK. The CDR3 loop is CASSHDGSTGNTIYF. The DNA for the CDR3 is TGTGCCAGCAGCCACGATGGCAGCACTGGAAACACCATATATTTT.

This rearrangement joins TRBV6-5 to TRBJ1-2; D is ambiguous. The germline V gene encodes CDR1 MNHEY and CDR2 SVGAGI. V lost 4 bases and J lost 8, with 23 bases in between. The CDR3 sequence is 16 residues long. The CDR3 reads CASSSSREPPFGGYTF. The DNA of the CDR3 is TGTGCCAGCAGTTCCTCCCGAGAGCCACCTTTTGGGGGCTACACCTTC.

V is TRBV19 and J is TRBJ1-2, with D unresolved. V was cut by 4 bases and J by 2 bases, with 8 bases left in between. The CDR3 sequence is 13 residues long. The germline V gene has CDR1 LNHDA and CDR2 SQIVND (reference sequence). CDR3: CASSKQENYGYTF. The CDR3 region has the DNA TGTGCCAGTAGTAAGCAGGAAAACTATGGCTACACCTTC.

This sequence joins TRBV2 and TRBJ2-3; possible D gene TRBD2, 6 bases. This CDR3 contains 14 residues. From germline, CDR1 is SNHLY and CDR2 FYNNEI. V was shortened by 0 bases and J by 5 bases, with 9 bases between the two germline ends. Here the CDR3 DNA reads TGTGCCAGCAGTGAAGCCCTGGGAGGAGATACGCAGTATTTT. It encodes CASSEALGGDTQYF.

This clone was observed a handful of times. The chain has TRBV14 and TRBJ2-3; tentative D call: TRBD2 (6 bases). Trimming stripped 4 bases from V and 8 bases from J, with 16 bases between. This CDR3 comprises 14 residues. The germline V gene encodes CDR1 SGHDN and CDR2 FVKESK. CDR3 in amino acids: CASSRDFYASTQYF. The CDR3 nucleotides read TGTGCCAGCAGCCGGGACTTTTACGCGAGTACGCAGTATTTT.

This rearrangement joins TRBV3-1 (or the pseudogene TRBV3-2) to TRBJ1-6, with a possible D match to TRBD1 (5 bases). Trimming took off 1 base at V and 9 bases at J, with 7 bases between the two ends. Per the germline V gene, CDR1 is LGHDT and CDR2 is YNNKEL (reference sequence). This CDR3 contains 13 residues. CDR3 residues: CASSQAGGSPLHF. DNA for the CDR3: TGTGCCAGCAGCCAAGCCGGGGGTTCACCCCTCCACTTT.

V usage is TRBV5-8 and J usage is TRBJ2-1; 8 nucleotides line up with TRBD2. Losses at the gene ends were 2 bases for V and 0 bases for J; bases not matched to a gene: 7. CDR1 is SGHTS, CDR2 YDEGEE, per germline. CDR3 length equals 17 residues. DNA of the CDR3: TGTGCCAGCAGCTTAGGTAGCGGGGCAAGCTCCTACAATGAGCAGTTCTTC. It codes for CASSLGSGASSYNEQFF. Filled out from reference TRBV5-8 and TRBJ2-1, the complete variable domain reads EAGVTQSPTHLIKTRGQQATLRCSPISGHTSVYWYQQALGLGLQFLLWYDEGEERNRGNFPPRFSGRQFPNYSSELNVNALELEDSALYLCASSLGSGASSYNEQFFGPGTRLTVL.

The chain is built from TRBV7-6 and TRBJ2-6; possibly TRBD2 for D (5 bases). The CDR3 consists of 16 residues. Trimming removed 4 bases at V and 2 bases at J, with 12 bases between. Germline assignment: CDR1 SGHVS and CDR2 FNYEAQ. CDR3 nucleotide sequence: TGTGCCAGCAGCTCCGGGAAGGGTGCTGGGGCCAACGTCCTGACTTTC. The encoded protein is CASSSGKGAGANVLTF.

V and J are TRBV7-2 and TRBJ2-5, with a tentative D call TRBD2 (7 bases). Trimming stripped 5 bases from V and 0 bases from J, with 13 bases between. The CDR3 length is 15 residues. Germline-derived CDR1 and CDR2 are SGHTA and FQGNSA. CDR3 residues: CASSRRGAYQETQYF. CDR3 DNA: TGTGCCAGCAGCAGACGGGGGGCGTACCAAGAGACCCAGTACTTC.

The chain is built from TRBV12-3 or TRBV12-4 and TRBJ1-4; D is perhaps TRBD1 (6 bases). V shed 10 bases and J shed 3 bases, with 12 bases lying between them. The CDR3 is 13 residues long. The CDR3 is CATRQAPNEKLFF. The CDR3 bases are TGTGCCACCCGACAGGCGCCTAATGAAAAACTGTTTTTT.

This rearrangement joins TRBV4-3 to TRBJ1-2; possible D gene TRBD1, 6 bases. Germline CDR1 LGHNA, CDR2 YSLEER. The CDR3 sequence is 18 residues long. V was shortened by 3 bases and J by 1 base, with 21 bases between the two germline ends. CDR3 in amino acids: CASSHTGTGGTFNYGYTF. DNA of the CDR3: TGCGCCAGCAGCCACACGGGGACCGGGGGCACCTTTAACTATGGCTACACCTTC.

The gene calls are TRBV18 and TRBJ2-6; D may be TRBD2 (5 bases). Per the germline V gene, CDR1 is KGHSH and CDR2 is LQKENI. This CDR3 region has 15 residues. Trimming left V 6 bases short and J 4 bases short, with 13 bases between. The CDR3 sequence is CASSRETGGANVLTF. CDR3 DNA: TGTGCCAGCTCGCGTGAAACGGGAGGGGCCAACGTCCTGACTTTC.

J is TRBJ2-5 and V is TRBV29-1; possible D gene TRBD2, 7 bases. This CDR3 has 17 residues. Germline CDR1 is SQVTM and CDR2 is ANQGSEA. The V gene lost 7 bases and the J gene lost 5 bases, with 29 bases spanning the gap. CDR3 sequence reads: CSGVGGGALGAQETQYF. In nucleotides, the CDR3 is TGCAGCGGGGTAGGAGGGGGGGCTTTGGGGGCCCAGGAGACCCAGTACTTC.

The genes are TRBV2 and TRBJ1-2; D gene uncertain. CDR3 length: 13 residues. In germline, CDR1 is SNHLY, CDR2 FYNNEI. V was trimmed by 2 bases and J by 4 bases, leaving 8 bases between them. The chain's CDR3 is CASSERQLYGYTF. The DNA of the CDR3 is TGTGCCAGCAGTGAACGGCAGCTCTATGGCTACACCTTC.

This clone was found a few times. The chain uses TRBV6-2 or TRBV6-3 and TRBJ1-2; possibly TRBD1 for D (5 bases). The CDR3 consists of 15 residues. Between the trimmed V and J ends, which lost 5 bases and 5 bases, there was a span of 18 bases. In germline, CDR1 is MNHEY, CDR2 SVGEGT. The CDR3 DNA reads TGTGCCAGCAGTCAACCGTTACAGGATCGGTATGGCTACACCTTC. The encoded protein is CASSQPLQDRYGYTF.

Here the CDR3 reads CASSEALQTRSGYTF. CDR3 sequence (DNA): TGTGCCAGCAGTGAAGCCCTACAGACCCGAAGTGGCTACACCTTC. The chain joins TRBV2 to TRBJ1-2, with no clear D. CDR3 length: 15 amino acids. CDR1 and CDR2 from the germline V gene are SNHLY and FYNNEI. V shed 0 bases and J shed 7 bases, with 15 bases lying between them.

The rearrangement links TRBV2 to TRBJ2-4, with D perhaps matching TRBD2 (5 bases). Trimming stripped 8 bases from V and 7 bases from J, with 12 bases between. The CDR3 spans 12 residues. The germline gives CDR1 SNHLY, CDR2 FYNNEI. The CDR3, as DNA: TGTGCCAGCGGAGGAAGTCGGAACATTCAGTACTTC. Residues: CASGGSRNIQYF.

This chain links TRBV5-1 with TRBJ1-4, with 10 bases identical to TRBD1. V lost 1 base to trimming and J lost 6 bases; unmatched junction nucleotides: 6. This CDR3 is 16 amino acids long. CDR1 SGHRS and CDR2 YFSETQ come from the germline V gene. The chain's CDR3 is CASSLYGGQGYEKLFF. In nucleotides, the CDR3 is TGCGCCAGCAGCTTGTACGGGGGACAGGGGTATGAAAAACTGTTTTTT.

The J gene is TRBJ1-2, the V gene TRBV7-8; D perhaps matches TRBD1 (6 bases). Trimming shortened V by 1 base and J by 8 bases, and 14 bases separated the two germline ends. The CDR3 extends over 14 amino acids. CDR1 SGHVS and CDR2 FQNEAQ come from the germline V gene. For the CDR3, the DNA is TGTGCCAGCAGCTTAGTGTCGGGGGCTGACGGCTACACCTTC. Its translation: CASSLVSGADGYTF.

The sample holds one count of this clone. The J gene is TRBJ1-4, the V gene TRBV4-3, with D tentatively TRBD1 (5 bases). Trimming stripped 4 bases from V and 0 bases from J, with 9 bases between. The CDR3 has 15 residues. Germline V gene sequence: CDR1 LGHNA, CDR2 YSLEER. CDR3 loop: CASSPSTATNEKLFF. The DNA of the CDR3 is TGCGCCAGCAGCCCCTCGACAGCAACTAATGAAAAACTGTTTTTT.

This chain joins TRBV4-1 and TRBJ1-1, with 7 bases aligning to TRBD1. The junction had 13 bases not matched to a gene; V was cut back by 7 bases and J by 2 bases. Looked up from germline, CDR1 is MGHRA and CDR2 is YSYEKL. The CDR3 totals 16 residues. The CDR3 protein is CASIVGLGQYNTEAFF. The CDR3 bases are TGCGCCAGCATCGTTGGGTTGGGACAGTATAACACTGAAGCTTTCTTT.

This clone occurred once. The V gene is TRBV21-1, the J gene TRBJ2-7; whether TRBD1, the table's D call, matches the DNA was not checked. TRBV21-1 is annotated as a pseudogene. The CDR3 is 15 residues long. The CDR3 DNA sequence: TGTGCCAGCAGCAAAGGGGGACAGGGGGACTACGAGCAGTACGTC. Translation: CASSKGGQGDYEQYV.

CDR3 sequence: CASSPGRLLYGYTF. The CDR3 nucleotides read TGTGCCAGCAGCCCCGGTAGGCTTCTTTATGGCTACACCTTC. The chain couples TRBV5-6 to TRBJ1-2, with D hard to call. This CDR3 is 14 amino acids long. CDR1 SGHDT and CDR2 YYEEEE come from the germline V gene. Deletions cut 4 bases from V and 5 bases from J, with 15 bases between.